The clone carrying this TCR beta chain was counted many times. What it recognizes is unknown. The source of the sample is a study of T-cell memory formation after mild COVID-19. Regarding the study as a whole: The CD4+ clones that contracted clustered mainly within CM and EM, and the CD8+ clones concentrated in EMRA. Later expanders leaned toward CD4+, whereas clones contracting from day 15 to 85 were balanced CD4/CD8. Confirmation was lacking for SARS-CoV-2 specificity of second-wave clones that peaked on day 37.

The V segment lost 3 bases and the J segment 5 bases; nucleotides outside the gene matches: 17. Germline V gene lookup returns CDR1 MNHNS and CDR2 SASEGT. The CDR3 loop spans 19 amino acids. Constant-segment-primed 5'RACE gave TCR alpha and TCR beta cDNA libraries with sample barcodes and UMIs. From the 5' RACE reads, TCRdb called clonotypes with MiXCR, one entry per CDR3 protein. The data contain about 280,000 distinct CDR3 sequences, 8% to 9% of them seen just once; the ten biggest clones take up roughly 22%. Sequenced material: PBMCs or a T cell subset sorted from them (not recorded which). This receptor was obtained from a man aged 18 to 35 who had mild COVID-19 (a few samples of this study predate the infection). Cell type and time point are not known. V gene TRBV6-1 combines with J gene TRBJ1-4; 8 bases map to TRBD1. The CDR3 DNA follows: TGTGCCAGCAGTGATCCTGGGACAGGCTGGAATGAATCGAATGAAAAACTGTTTTTT. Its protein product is CASSDPGTGWNESNEKLFF.